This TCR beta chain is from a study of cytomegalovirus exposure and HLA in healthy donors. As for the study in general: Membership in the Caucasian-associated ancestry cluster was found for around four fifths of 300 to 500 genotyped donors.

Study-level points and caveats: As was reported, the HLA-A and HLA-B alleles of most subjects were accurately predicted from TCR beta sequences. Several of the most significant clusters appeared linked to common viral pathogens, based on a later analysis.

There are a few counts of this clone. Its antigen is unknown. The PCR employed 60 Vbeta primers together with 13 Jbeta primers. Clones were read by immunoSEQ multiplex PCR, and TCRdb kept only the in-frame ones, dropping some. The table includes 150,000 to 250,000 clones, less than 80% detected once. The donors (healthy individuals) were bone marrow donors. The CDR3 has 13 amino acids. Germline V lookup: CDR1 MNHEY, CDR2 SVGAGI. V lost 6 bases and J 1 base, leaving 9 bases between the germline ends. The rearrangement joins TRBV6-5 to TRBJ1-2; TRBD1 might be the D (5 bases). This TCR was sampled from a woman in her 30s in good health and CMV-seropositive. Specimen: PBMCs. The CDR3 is CASSTTVNYGYTF. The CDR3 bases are TGTGCCAGCAGCACGACAGTTAACTATGGCTACACCTTC.